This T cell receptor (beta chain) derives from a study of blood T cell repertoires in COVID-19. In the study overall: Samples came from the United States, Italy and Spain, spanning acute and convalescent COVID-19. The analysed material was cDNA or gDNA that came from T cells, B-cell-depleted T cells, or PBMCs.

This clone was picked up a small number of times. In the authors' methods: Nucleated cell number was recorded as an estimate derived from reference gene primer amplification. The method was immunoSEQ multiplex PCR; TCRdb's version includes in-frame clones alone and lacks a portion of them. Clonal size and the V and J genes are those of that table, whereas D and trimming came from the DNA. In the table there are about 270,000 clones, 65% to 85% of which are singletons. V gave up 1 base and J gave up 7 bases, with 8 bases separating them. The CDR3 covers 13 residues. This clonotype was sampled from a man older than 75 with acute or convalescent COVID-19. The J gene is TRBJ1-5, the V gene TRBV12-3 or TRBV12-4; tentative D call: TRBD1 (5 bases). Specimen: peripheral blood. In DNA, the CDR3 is TGTGCCAGCAGTTTAGACAGGATACAGCCCCAGCATTTT. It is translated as CASSLDRIQPQHF.